This T cell receptor (beta chain) was observed in a study of blood T cell repertoires in COVID-19. Germline CDR1 and CDR2: LNHDA and SQIVND (reference sequence). V gave up 9 bases and J gave up 4 bases, with 15 bases separating them. The CDR3 covers 13 residues. Profiling relied on immunoSEQ multiplex PCR, and the TCRdb table lists in-frame clones only, not all of them. The sample lists about 350,000 clones, roughly 90% seen once, with approximately 0.93% in the top ten. Individuals aged roughly 18 to 95 years were recruited from fewer than 30 US areas. The material sequenced was PBMCs or T cells enriched from blood (not recorded which). This sequence joins TRBV19 and TRBJ2-5, with D perhaps matching TRBD1 (6 bases). The receptor's source is a woman in her thirties who had been exposed to COVID-19. This CDR3 is CASSQGWPETQYF. The CDR3 nucleotides are TGTGCCAGCTCGCAGGGGTGGCCAGAGACCCAGTACTTC.